One sample yielded the 17 T cell receptor beta chains listed below, sequenced in a study of a mutant IDH1 vaccine in newly diagnosed glioma. The protocol was immunoSEQ multiplex PCR, while the TCRdb copy is restricted to in-frame clones and leaves out a portion. This table holds about 48,000 clones, 65% to 85% found once. The sample's time point: week 35, safety follow-up. Vaccine doses each comprised 300 ug of mutant IDH1 20-mer peptide, with topical imiquimod. Which antigens these TCRs recognize remains unknown. Sample: PBMCs, taken from a glioma patient whose treatment included an IDH1 peptide vaccine. The source of these receptors is a middle-aged man with glioma.

V usage is TRBV2 and J usage is TRBJ2-1, with 8 bases identical to TRBD1. This CDR3 has 12 amino acids. Germline-derived CDR1 and CDR2 are SNHLY and FYNNEI. The V segment lost 6 bases and the J segment 15 bases; nucleotides outside the gene matches: 10. DNA of the CDR3: TGTGCCAGCAGGAAGGACCAGGGGGCTCGGTTCTTC. Translation gives CASRKDQGARFF.

This clone showed up just a few times. The rearrangement uses TRBV5-4 and TRBJ2-7, with D tentatively TRBD2 (7 bases). The CDR3 runs to 12 residues. CDR1 SGHNT and CDR2 YYREEE come from the germline V gene (reference sequence). V was trimmed by 4 bases and J by 7 bases, leaving 12 bases between them. This chain's CDR3 is CASSVQGGEQYF. The CDR3 DNA sequence: TGTGCCAGCAGCGTACAGGGAGGGGAGCAGTACTTC.

The rearrangement uses TRBV30 and TRBJ1-2; 8 bases line up with TRBD1. V dropped 5 bases and J dropped 2; count of bases not matched to a gene: 7. CDR3 length equals 14 residues. Germline V lookup: CDR1 GTSNPN, CDR2 SVGIG (reference sequence). The CDR3 DNA is TGTGCCTGGCGTACAGGGGGAATGAACTATGGCTACACCTTC. It specifies CAWRTGGMNYGYTF.

In its sample, this clone was seen once. This chain links TRBV4-2 with TRBJ1-4; 7 nucleotides line up with TRBD1. The CDR3 consists of 14 residues. The V and J ends lost 5 bases and 5 bases, in that order; junction bases with no gene match: 5. Germline loops: CDR1 LGHNA, CDR2 YNFKEQ. DNA for the CDR3: TGTGCCAGCAGCGGTGACAGGGACAATGAAAAACTGTTTTTT. As protein: CASSGDRDNEKLFF.

The chain couples TRBV7-8 to TRBJ1-5; D possibly corresponds to TRBD1 (5 bases). Trimming stripped 2 bases from V and 4 bases from J, with 9 bases between. The V gene's germline CDR1 is SGHVS and CDR2 FQNEAQ. The CDR3 spans 14 residues. CDR3 DNA: TGTGCCAGCAGCTTACTCCAGGGAAATCAGCCCCAGCATTTT. Amino acids: CASSLLQGNQPQHF.

The chain carries TRBV30 and TRBJ2-3, with D unresolved. The CDR3 runs 10 residues. V dropped 3 bases and J dropped 5 bases, with 3 bases sitting between them. Per germline, CDR1 GTSNPN and CDR2 SVGIG (reference sequence). CDR3 nucleotides: TGTGCCTGGAGCGGAGATACGCAGTATTTT. It yields the protein CAWSGDTQYF. Combining the CDR3 with reference TRBV30 and TRBJ2-3 gives the whole variable domain SQTIHQWPATLVQPVGSPLSLECTVEGTSNPNLYWYRQAAGRGLQLLFYSVGIGQISSEVPQNLSASRPQDRQFILSSKKLLLSDSGFYLCAWSGDTQYFGPGTRLTVL.

This clone was detected a few times. V is TRBV29-1 and J is TRBJ2-7, with D hard to call. Trimming removed 0 bases from V and 3 bases from J, with 15 bases in between. CDR3 length: 15 amino acids. Germline V gives CDR1 SQVTM, CDR2 ANQGSEA. The CDR3 DNA reads TGCAGCGTTGAAGATCCGGTCAGCGAGAGCTACGAGCAGTACTTC. Translated: CSVEDPVSESYEQYF.

This clone was counted a few times. The chain joins TRBV30 to TRBJ1-5; 7 nucleotides align to TRBD1. This CDR3 region has 14 residues. Germline assignment: CDR1 GTSNPN and CDR2 SVGIG (reference sequence). With 1 base clipped from V and 6 bases from J, the junction kept 6 bases outside the gene matches. CDR3 DNA: TGTGCCTGGAGTGCGGGACAGTTAAGTCAGCCCCAGCATTTT. Translation: CAWSAGQLSQPQHF.

This clone is categorized as medium-sized (0.01 to 0.1%). The chain has TRBV19 and TRBJ1-1; D remains ambiguous. The CDR3 is 13 amino acids. Germline V gene sequence: CDR1 LNHDA, CDR2 SQIVND (reference sequence). V lost 3 bases and J 1 base, leaving 6 bases between the germline ends. The CDR3 nucleotides read TGTGCCAGTAGTATTACCCCGAACACTGAAGCTTTCTTT. Amino acids: CASSITPNTEAFF.

The CDR3 here is CASSPVDISSYEQYF. The DNA of the CDR3 is TGTGCCAGCAGCCCCGTTGACATTAGCTCCTACGAGCAGTACTTC. The chain uses TRBV6-5 and TRBJ2-7, with D hard to call. Trimming cost V 6 bases and J 0 bases, with 15 bases left between them. CDR3 size: 15 residues. CDR1 and CDR2 from the germline V gene are MNHEY and SVGAGI.

The chain has TRBV2 and TRBJ2-1; 9 bases are shared with TRBD1. The germline gives CDR1 SNHLY, CDR2 FYNNEI. The CDR3 covers 15 residues. V shed 6 bases, J shed 6 bases, and the junction held 9 bases outside the gene matches. The CDR3 DNA follows: TGTGCCAGCAGAGATCCGGGACAGGGTTCCAATGAGCAGTTCTTC. It yields the protein CASRDPGQGSNEQFF.

The V gene is TRBV5-1, the J gene TRBJ1-5, with 8 positions matching TRBD1. V was clipped by 5 bases and J by 5 bases; unmatched bases: 9. Germline CDR1 SGHRS, CDR2 YFSETQ. The CDR3 runs to 15 residues. CDR3 bases: TGCGCCAGCAGGGAAGGGACAGGATGGGATCAGCCCCAGCATTTT. Encoded protein: CASREGTGWDQPQHF.

The chain uses TRBV14 and TRBJ2-1; 7 nucleotides match TRBD1. The CDR3 runs 12 residues. The germline V gene encodes CDR1 SGHDN and CDR2 FVKESK. The V gene end was trimmed by 1 base and the J gene end by 10 bases; junction bases not matched to a gene: 1. The CDR3 reads CASSQVTGEQFF. The CDR3 DNA follows: TGTGCCAGCAGCCAAGTGACAGGGGAGCAGTTCTTC.

This clone was detected only a few times. The chain carries TRBV18 and TRBJ1-3; 11 nucleotides match TRBD1. The CDR3 spans 18 residues. Per germline, CDR1 KGHSH and CDR2 LQKENI. The junction had 8 bases not matched to a gene; V was cut back by 2 bases and J by 2 bases. CDR3 DNA: TGTGCCAGCTCACCAAAAGCCCCGGGACAGGGGGCTGGAAACACCATATATTTT. Translated, it gives CASSPKAPGQGAGNTIYF.

The V call is TRBV6-6, the J call TRBJ2-2; possibly TRBD2 for D (6 bases). The CDR3 is 15 amino acids. The germline V and J ends were trimmed by 6 bases and 5 bases, with 16 bases remaining between them. Germline values: CDR1 MNHNY, CDR2 SVGAGI (reference sequence). The CDR3 nucleotides are TGTGCCAGCAGCCAAGGAGGAGGGAAAACCGGGGAGCTGTTTTTT. It translates to CASSQGGGKTGELFF.

This clone was found a few times. The rearrangement joins TRBV2 to TRBJ1-2; TRBD1 is a possible D gene (5 bases). The V end was cut by 5 bases, the J end by 2 bases, with 24 bases between. The CDR3 covers 18 residues. Looked up from germline, CDR1 is SNHLY and CDR2 is FYNNEI. Here the CDR3 reads CASSPSFAGGVGNYGYTF. DNA for the CDR3: TGTGCCAGCAGTCCCTCCTTCGCGGGGGGGGTAGGAAACTATGGCTACACCTTC.

This chain uses TRBV5-4 with TRBJ2-1; perhaps TRBD1 as D (5 bases). The V gene lost 0 bases and the J gene lost 4 bases, with 20 bases spanning the gap. Germline V gene data show CDR1 as SGHNT and CDR2 as YYREEE (reference sequence). CDR3 length: 18 amino acids. In DNA form, the CDR3 reads TGTGCCAGCAGCTTGGGACTCGAAAGGGGCAGGGCGTACAATGAGCAGTTCTTC. Protein: CASSLGLERGRAYNEQFF.